Following are 8 T cell receptor beta chains from one sample sequenced in a study of T cells in Graves' hyperthyroidism and ophthalmopathy. Amplification of TCR beta CDR3 regions was performed using RNA transcripts as template. Initially, a first-round RT-PCR of the TCR CDR3 employed the HTBI primer set. Each CDR3 protein is one row after TCRdb ran MiXCR on the multiplex PCR reads. The sample consists of more than 350,000 distinct CDR3 sequences, approximately 17% of them appearing once. The sample comprised blood. Source of these receptors: a woman between 25 and 40 years old with Graves' hyperthyroidism that later progressed to Graves' ophthalmopathy.

This clonotype was observed many times. The chain carries TRBV28 and TRBJ2-3; 8 bases map to TRBD2. The germline V gene encodes CDR1 MDHEN and CDR2 SYDVKM. The ends lost 3 bases at V and 1 base at J; junction bases unmatched: 15. The CDR3 is 19 amino acids. The CDR3 DNA follows: TGTGCCAGCAGTTTTAAGATCGGGAGGGCCGAATTGGGCACAGATACGCAGTATTTT. Amino acids: CASSFKIGRAELGTDTQYF.

The V and J genes are TRBV6-2 or TRBV6-3 and TRBJ2-7; 9 bases are a match to TRBD1. The CDR3 runs 15 residues. Germline CDR1 MNHEY, CDR2 SVGEGT. Trimming cost V 4 bases and J 4 bases; bases outside gene matches: 8. CDR3 residues: CASSWTGTGKYEQYF. In nucleotides, the CDR3 is TGTGCCAGCAGTTGGACCGGGACAGGGAAATACGAGCAGTACTTC.

This clonotype has just a few counts. The rearrangement joins TRBV15 to TRBJ1-1, with TRBD1 identical over 7 bases. The CDR3 spans 17 residues. Trimming removed 0 bases from V and 1 base from J; junction bases left unmatched: 8. Germline CDR1 LNHNV, CDR2 YYDKDF (reference sequence). DNA of the CDR3: TGTGCCACCAGCAGAGATAATAGGGGGCAGGGGAACACTGAAGCTTTCTTT. It translates to CATSRDNRGQGNTEAFF.

The genes are TRBV10-3 and TRBJ2-5; D remains unclear. Looked up from germline, CDR1 is ENHRY and CDR2 is SYGVKD. This CDR3 has 14 residues. V was cut by 5 bases and J by 5 bases, with 15 bases left in between. CDR3 in DNA: TGTGCCATCAGTAAAAGGGCCCTGCGGGAGACCCAGTACTTC. Protein product: CAISKRALRETQYF.

In its sample, this clonotype was seen a few times. The V call is TRBV14, the J call TRBJ1-1; D remains ambiguous. The CDR3 extends over 13 amino acids. Looked up from germline, CDR1 is SGHDN and CDR2 is FVKESK. The germline V and J ends were trimmed by 0 bases and 6 bases, with 8 bases remaining between them. The CDR3 is CASSQDLRSEAFF. The DNA of the CDR3 is TGTGCCAGCAGCCAAGACCTCAGGTCTGAAGCTTTCTTT.

There are many counts of this clonotype. V usage is TRBV7-9 and J usage is TRBJ2-3; 10 bases line up with TRBD1. The CDR3 is made up of 15 amino acids. The trim removed 5 bases at V and 6 bases at J, leaving 8 bases unmatched. Germline CDR1 and CDR2: SEHNR and FQNEAQ (reference sequence). CDR3 coding DNA: TGTGCCAGCAGCGGAGACAGGGGGCAAGGGGATACGCAGTATTTT. Its protein product is CASSGDRGQGDTQYF.

This clonotype came up many times. J is TRBJ2-4 and V is TRBV11-2; unclear D gene. Trimming removed 3 bases from V and 0 bases from J, with 12 bases in between. The CDR3 length is 16 residues. In germline, CDR1 is SGHAT, CDR2 FQNNGV. This CDR3 reads CASSFQVKLAKNIQYF. CDR3 sequence (DNA): TGTGCCAGCAGCTTCCAGGTTAAACTAGCCAAAAACATTCAGTACTTC.

V and J are TRBV19 and TRBJ2-4; D is unresolved. V lost 3 bases and J lost 1, with 10 bases in between. Germline V gene lookup returns CDR1 LNHDA and CDR2 SQIVND (reference sequence). The CDR3 consists of 15 residues. The CDR3 nucleotides are TGTGCCAGTAGTATCGACCTACTCGCCAAAAACATTCAGTACTTC. Translating gives CASSIDLLAKNIQYF.